A selection of T cell receptor beta chains follows, all from one sample in a study of blood T cells in healthy people across ages. TCRdb re-called the 5' RACE reads with MiXCR, one entry per CDR3 protein. The sample includes 1.5 million to 2 million distinct CDR3 sequences, around 50% of them seen just once. Material: blood. These TCRs come from a woman in her 40s in good health. Each CDR3 is given with its conserved first and last residue. Fields, in order: V gene, J gene, D gene, clone size, CDR3 protein, CDR3 DNA. The D gene is left open where the match is weak. Clone size appears in some rows only: once, few, many, or a class for an expanded clone.

V: TRBV7-2
J: TRBJ1-2
D: .
size: .
CDR3: CASSLGDEGGYGCTF
DNA: .

V: TRBV11-1
J: TRBJ2-6
D: TRBD1
size: .
CDR3: CVSNPGQGYSGANVLTF
DNA: TGTGTCAGCAACCCTGGACAGGGGTACTCTGGGGCCAACGTCCTGACTTTC

V: TRBV12-3/TRBV12-4
J: TRBJ2-7
D: .
size: .
CDR3: CASRWGADEQYF
DNA: TGTGCCAGCAGATGGGGGGCCGACGAGCAGTACTTC

V: TRBV20-1
J: TRBJ1-2
D: .
size: .
CDR3: CSAETQGSTHGYTF
DNA: TGCAGTGCTGAGACCCAAGGCAGCACCCATGGCTACACCTTC

V: TRBV29-1
J: TRBJ2-1
D: TRBD1
size: .
CDR3: CSVEDRTGSPNEQFF
DNA: TGCAGCGTTGAAGATAGGACAGGGTCGCCAAATGAGCAGTTCTTC

V: TRBV7-2
J: TRBJ2-6
D: .
size: many
CDR3: CASSPTHSGANVLTF
DNA: TGTGCCAGCAGCCCGACACATTCTGGGGCCAACGTCCTGACTTTC

V: TRBV10-2
J: TRBJ2-7
D: .
size: .
CDR3: CASSDPPLGYEQYF
DNA: TGCGCCAGCAGTGACCCCCCATTAGGCTACGAGCAGTACTTC

V: TRBV29-1
J: TRBJ2-3
D: .
size: .
CDR3: CSGGGLLTDTQYF
DNA: TGCAGCGGTGGTGGGTTACTCACAGATACGCAGTATTTT

V: TRBV20-1
J: TRBJ1-2
D: .
size: .
CDR3: CSAQPDLTTYGYTF
DNA: TGCAGTGCCCAACCCGACCTGACCACCTATGGCTACACCTTC

V: TRBV18
J: TRBJ1-5
D: .
size: once
CDR3: CASSPSAGVNQPQHF
DNA: TGTGCCAGCTCACCATCGGCAGGGGTCAATCAGCCCCAGCATTTT

V: TRBV28
J: TRBJ2-1
D: .
size: few
CDR3: CASSSGKGRSYNEQFF
DNA: TGTGCCAGCAGTAGTGGAAAGGGGCGCTCCTACAATGAGCAGTTCTTC

V: TRBV19
J: TRBJ1-1
D: TRBD1
size: .
CDR3: CASTPSPRTGVGTEAFF
DNA: TGTGCCAGTACCCCATCCCCCCGGACAGGGGTGGGCACTGAAGCTTTCTTT

V: TRBV6-6
J: TRBJ2-7
D: TRBD2
size: .
CDR3: CASSNGRGSSYEQYF
DNA: TGTGCCAGCAGCAACGGGCGCGGGAGCTCCTACGAGCAGTACTTC

V: TRBV4-2
J: TRBJ2-1
D: TRBD2
size: .
CDR3: CASSQDLLAGQVEQFF
DNA: TGTGCCAGCAGCCAAGATCTGCTAGCGGGGCAGGTTGAGCAGTTCTTC

V: TRBV2
J: TRBJ1-5
D: .
size: .
CDR3: CASSEARADNQPQHF
DNA: TGTGCCAGCAGTGAAGCAAGGGCCGACAATCAGCCCCAGCATTTT

V: TRBV27
J: TRBJ2-7
D: .
size: .
CDR3: CASSPLGGKTYEQYF
DNA: TGTGCCAGCAGTCCGTTAGGGGGGAAAACCTACGAGCAGTACTTC

V: TRBV6-2/TRBV6-3
J: TRBJ2-3
D: .
size: few
CDR3: CASSGSLATDTQYF
DNA: TGTGCCAGCAGTGGGAGCCTTGCGACAGATACGCAGTATTTT

V: TRBV7-2
J: TRBJ2-6
D: .
size: few
CDR3: CASSARLGGIDSGANVLTF
DNA: TGTGCCAGCAGCGCAAGACTAGGGGGCATTGACTCTGGGGCCAACGTCCTGACTTTC

V: TRBV29-1
J: TRBJ2-1
D: TRBD2
size: .
CDR3: CSVEEVAGGLNYNEQFF
DNA: TGCAGCGTTGAAGAGGTAGCGGGGGGGCTAAACTACAATGAGCAGTTCTTC

V: TRBV20-1
J: TRBJ1-6
D: TRBD1
size: .
CDR3: CSARDRDRSSYNSPLHF
DNA: TGCAGTGCTAGAGATAGGGACAGGAGCTCCTATAATTCACCCCTCCACTTT

V: TRBV11-3
J: TRBJ2-3
D: .
size: few
CDR3: CASSLGGTGDTQYF
DNA: TGTGCCAGCAGCTTAGGTGGGACGGGGGATACGCAGTATTTT

V: TRBV28
J: TRBJ2-3
D: .
size: few
CDR3: CASSFRNPSTDTQYF
DNA: TGTGCCAGCAGTTTTAGAAATCCTAGCACAGATACGCAGTATTTT

V: TRBV6-1
J: TRBJ2-1
D: TRBD1
size: .
CDR3: CASSPNGGGTGSNEQFF
DNA: TGTGCCAGCAGTCCCAACGGAGGCGGGACAGGGAGTAATGAGCAGTTCTTC

V: TRBV7-2
J: TRBJ1-1
D: .
size: .
CDR3: CASSLQGMKTEAFF
DNA: TGTGCCAGCAGCTTACAGGGTATGAAGACTGAAGCTTTCTTT

V: TRBV2
J: TRBJ2-7
D: .
size: .
CDR3: CASSEAPAEQYF
DNA: TGTGCCAGCAGTGAAGCGCCCGCCGAGCAGTACTTC

V: TRBV29-1
J: TRBJ2-1
D: .
size: .
CDR3: CSVRGPSGWGGLGNEQFF
DNA: TGCAGCGTTAGGGGGCCTAGCGGTTGGGGAGGGTTGGGCAATGAGCAGTTCTTC

V: TRBV7-8
J: TRBJ2-5
D: TRBD2
size: .
CDR3: CASSLNGGASETQYF
DNA: TGTGCCAGCAGCTTAAACGGGGGGGCGTCAGAGACCCAGTACTTC

V: TRBV2
J: TRBJ1-5
D: TRBD1
size: .
CDR3: CASGGTGAGNQPQHF
DNA: TGTGCCAGCGGGGGGACAGGGGCTGGGAATCAGCCCCAGCATTTT

V: TRBV20-1
J: TRBJ1-5
D: .
size: once
CDR3: CSAREHREGQPQHF
DNA: TGCAGTGCTAGGGAGCACAGGGAGGGTCAGCCCCAGCATTTT

V: TRBV5-1
J: TRBJ2-4
D: TRBD1
size: many
CDR3: CASSPLDRDTNIQYF
DNA: TGCGCCAGCAGCCCCCTAGACAGGGATACGAACATTCAGTACTTC

V: TRBV7-3
J: TRBJ2-1
D: .
size: .
CDR3: CASSLNGAGPDEQFF
DNA: TGTGCCAGCAGCTTAAATGGGGCGGGACCGGATGAGCAGTTCTTC

V: TRBV24-1
J: TRBJ1-5
D: .
size: .
CDR3: CATSDFANQPQHF
DNA: TGTGCCACCAGTGATTTTGCCAATCAGCCCCAGCATTTT

V: TRBV28
J: TRBJ2-3
D: .
size: .
CDR3: CASSFGQGRTDTQYF
DNA: TGTGCCAGCAGTTTTGGTCAGGGCCGCACAGATACGCAGTATTTT

V: TRBV5-1
J: TRBJ2-5
D: TRBD1
size: .
CDR3: CANSQGQQETQYF
DNA: TGCGCCAACAGCCAGGGACAGCAAGAGACCCAGTACTTC

V: TRBV24-1
J: TRBJ1-5
D: .
size: once
CDR3: CATSSTGNQPQHF
DNA: TGTGCCACCAGTAGTACGGGCAATCAGCCCCAGCATTTT

V: TRBV12-3/TRBV12-4
J: TRBJ2-4
D: TRBD1
size: .
CDR3: CASKRQGLGKNIQYF
DNA: TGTGCCAGTAAAAGACAGGGCTTGGGCAAAAACATTCAGTACTTC

V: TRBV6-1
J: TRBJ1-2
D: TRBD1
size: .
CDR3: CASSSTGAGNYGYTF
DNA: TGTGCCAGCAGTTCAACAGGGGCGGGGAACTATGGCTACACCTTC

V: TRBV27
J: TRBJ1-2
D: TRBD1
size: few
CDR3: CASSLKFQGAGGYTF
DNA: TGTGCCAGCAGTTTAAAATTCCAGGGGGCGGGTGGCTACACCTTC

V: TRBV5-1
J: TRBJ2-5
D: TRBD1
size: .
CDR3: CASSDGQAEEETQYF
DNA: TGCGCCAGCAGCGACGGACAGGCCGAGGAAGAGACCCAGTACTTC

V: TRBV9
J: TRBJ2-1
D: TRBD1
size: .
CDR3: CASSFGPGQGLPGFF
DNA: TGTGCCAGCAGCTTCGGACCGGGACAGGGTTTGCCGGGGTTCTTC

V: TRBV7-9
J: TRBJ2-1
D: TRBD2
size: .
CDR3: CASSLAGTSGNEQFF
DNA: TGTGCCAGCAGCTTAGCCGGGACTAGTGGGAATGAGCAGTTCTTC

V: TRBV7-6
J: TRBJ2-2
D: TRBD2
size: .
CDR3: CAGSLDPGGTGELFF
DNA: TGTGCCGGCAGCTTAGACCCGGGGGGAACCGGGGAGCTGTTTTTT

V: TRBV9
J: TRBJ2-3
D: .
size: few
CDR3: CASSVAAGRGTDTQYF
DNA: TGTGCCAGCAGCGTAGCGGCGGGACGAGGCACAGATACGCAGTATTTT

V: TRBV7-2
J: TRBJ2-1
D: .
size: .
CDR3: CASSLSGAGEQFF
DNA: TGTGCCAGCAGCCTCTCCGGAGCGGGCGAGCAGTTCTTC

V: TRBV6-1
J: TRBJ2-3
D: .
size: .
CDR3: CASSETTATDTQYF
DNA: TGTGCCAGCAGTGAAACCACTGCCACAGATACGCAGTATTTT

V: TRBV18
J: TRBJ2-1
D: .
size: .
CDR3: CASSPLSDNEQFF
DNA: TGTGCCAGCTCACCTTTATCGGACAATGAGCAGTTCTTC

V: TRBV7-2
J: TRBJ2-5
D: .
size: few
CDR3: CASTITGLGPETQYF
DNA: TGTGCCAGCACGATTACGGGCCTGGGGCCAGAGACCCAGTACTTC